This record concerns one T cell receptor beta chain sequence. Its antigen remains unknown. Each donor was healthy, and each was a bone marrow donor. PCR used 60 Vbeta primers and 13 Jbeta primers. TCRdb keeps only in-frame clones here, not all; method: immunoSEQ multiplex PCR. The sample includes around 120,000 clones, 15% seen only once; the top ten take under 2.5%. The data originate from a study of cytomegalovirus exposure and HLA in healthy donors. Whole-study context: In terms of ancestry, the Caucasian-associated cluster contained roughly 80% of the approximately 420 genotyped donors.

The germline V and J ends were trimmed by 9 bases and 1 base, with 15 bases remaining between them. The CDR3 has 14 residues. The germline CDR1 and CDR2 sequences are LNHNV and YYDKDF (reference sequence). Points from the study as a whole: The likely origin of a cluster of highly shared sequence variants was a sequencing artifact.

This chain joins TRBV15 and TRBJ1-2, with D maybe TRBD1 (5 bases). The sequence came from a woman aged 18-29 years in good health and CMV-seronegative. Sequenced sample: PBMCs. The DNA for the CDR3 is TGTGCCACTACTACGGGGGTAGATAACTATGGCTACACCTTC. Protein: CATTTGVDNYGYTF.